Listed below are T cell receptor beta chains from one sample, sequenced in a study of blood T cell repertoires in COVID-19. This table comes from immunoSEQ multiplex PCR, and its TCRdb copy is limited to in-frame clones, with some not included. The sample consists of 490,000 or so clones, more than 85% of them appearing once. Sequencing was performed on PBMCs or T cells enriched from blood (not recorded which). These TCRs come from a woman aged 55 to 70 who had recovered from COVID-19. CDR3s include the opening cysteine and the closing phenylalanine or tryptophan. Fields, in order: D gene, CDR3 length, J gene, V gene, clone size, CDR3 protein, CDR3 DNA. D genes are given only for firm matches. Not all rows give a size; the values are once, few, many and, for expanded clones, a class.

TRBD1 15 TRBJ2-7 TRBV27 - CASSLRDRDGYEQYF TGTGCCAGCAGTTTACGGGACAGGGACGGCTACGAGCAGTACTTC
- 15 TRBJ1-5 TRBV6-6 - CASRLSSSYNQPQHF TGTGCCAGCAGGTTAAGCTCAAGCTACAATCAGCCCCAGCATTTT
- 16 TRBJ2-7 TRBV7-2 - CASSLGQSIIRYEQYF TGTGCCAGCAGCTTAGGGCAGTCCATCATCCGCTACGAGCAGTACTTC
- 15 TRBJ2-4 TRBV7-9 once CASSGASVAKNIQYF TGTGCCAGCAGTGGGGCCTCGGTAGCCAAAAACATTCAGTACTTC
TRBD1 14 TRBJ1-3 TRBV2 - CASRGTGFGNTIYF TGTGCCAGCAGGGGGACAGGTTTCGGAAACACCATATATTTT
- 15 TRBJ1-5 TRBV7-2 once CASSLVSGGNQPQHF TGTGCCAGCAGCTTAGTTTCGGGGGGCAATCAGCCCCAGCATTTT
TRBD1 15 TRBJ2-1 TRBV9 few CASSVEGQAYNEQFF TGTGCCAGCAGCGTAGAGGGACAGGCTTACAATGAGCAGTTCTTC
- 15 TRBJ1-1 TRBV6-2/TRBV6-3 - CASSLMTVINTEAFF TGTGCCAGCAGTCTAATGACAGTAATAAACACTGAAGCTTTCTTT
TRBD1 14 TRBJ1-5 TRBV6-2/TRBV6-3 - CASSPRDRGQPQHF TGTGCCAGCAGTCCCCGGGACAGGGGACAGCCCCAGCATTTT
- 14 TRBJ2-1 TRBV5-1 - CASSLTGSLNEQFF TGCGCCAGCAGCTTAACAGGGTCCCTCAATGAGCAGTTCTTC
- 12 TRBJ2-5 TRBV3-1/TRBV3-2 - CASSLNGETQYF TGTGCCAGCAGCCTGAACGGAGAGACCCAGTACTTC
TRBD2 15 TRBJ2-3 TRBV4-2 - CASSRGLAGIDTQYF TGTGCCAGCAGCCGCGGTCTAGCGGGGATAGATACGCAGTATTTT
- 13 TRBJ1-1 TRBV6-5 - CASRRRLNTEAFF TGTGCCAGCAGGAGGAGGCTTAACACTGAAGCTTTCTTT
TRBD1 18 TRBJ1-5 TRBV30 once CAWSVSRTGGTGNQPQHF TGTGCCTGGAGCGTATCCCGGACAGGGGGCACTGGCAATCAGCCCCAGCATTTT
- 12 TRBJ2-1 TRBV7-6 - CASSSQYNEQFF TGTGCCAGCAGCTCGCAGTACAATGAGCAGTTCTTC
TRBD1 15 TRBJ1-2 TRBV30 - CAGEDRALANYGYTF TGTGCCGGGGAAGACAGGGCGTTAGCTAACTATGGCTACACCTTC
TRBD1 14 TRBJ1-2 TRBV29-1 - CSVGRDRGDYGYTF TGCAGCGTTGGCCGGGACAGGGGTGACTATGGCTACACCTTC
- 14 TRBJ2-5 TRBV27 - CASSLRDTAETQYF TGTGCCAGCAGTTTAAGGGACACCGCTGAGACCCAGTACTTC